This TCR beta chain was identified in a study of long-term antiretroviral therapy in people with HIV. Whole-study results and caveats: HIV repertoire CDR3 lengths ranged less widely than those of controls.

V dropped 0 bases and J dropped 15; count of bases not matched to a gene: 11. Per the germline V gene, CDR1 is SGDLS and CDR2 is YYNGEE. The CDR3 runs to 14 residues. Researchers report immunoSEQ v3.0 was run at survey level. Profiled with immunoSEQ multiplex PCR; TCRdb holds only in-frame clones, not every one. In the table there are 35,000 to 45,000 clones, 86% of which are singletons. Post-ART PBMC samples numbered at least two per donor, and pre-ART ones at least one. The samples, holding about 1-10 million cryopreserved PBMC, were thawed before DNA extraction was carried out. As to this clone: Its target is unknown.

This TCR came from a woman under 30 with HIV. This chain connects TRBV9 to TRBJ2-1; 8 bases match TRBD1. The sample was unsorted PBMCs, taken just before starting antiretroviral therapy. CDR3 nucleotides: TGTGCCAGCAGCGTAGCTAAACTAGGACAGGGAAGGTTCTTC. Encoded protein: CASSVAKLGQGRFF.